The source of this T cell receptor beta chain is a study of CD8 T cells in ankylosing spondylitis. Study results and limitations: Reported data indicate significant enrichment of disease-linked clones within matched ankylosing spondylitis synovial fluid. A number of the motif variants had already been described in reactive arthritis synovial fluid and blood. Typical of ankylosing spondylitis blood, it appeared, was a TCR beta motif of 7 or 8 highly homologous variants.

This clonotype appeared a few times. Its antigen is as yet unknown. As the method for making TCR beta libraries, quantitative 5'-RACE with molecular barcodes was used. TCRdb re-analysed the 5' RACE reads in MiXCR, keeping a single row per CDR3 protein. The data hold roughly 470,000 distinct CDR3 sequences, with roughly 27% observed a single time. Germline CDR1 reads MNHEY; CDR2 reads SVGEGT. This CDR3 is 16 amino acids long. V was shortened by 4 bases and J by 0 bases, with 15 bases between the two germline ends. The TCR was taken from a male donor with ankylosing spondylitis. The sequenced sample was blood, either unsorted or a sorted T cell fraction (not recorded which). V usage is TRBV6-2 or TRBV6-3 and J usage is TRBJ1-1; no firm D call. CDR3 in DNA: TGTGCCAGCAGTTCTCCCGCCCGACGGATGAACACTGAAGCTTTCTTT. This sequence encodes CASSSPARRMNTEAFF.